Listed here are 25 T cell receptor beta chains from one sample, sequenced in a study of immune cell composition in non-small cell lung cancer. This table comes from immunoSEQ multiplex PCR, and its TCRdb copy is limited to in-frame clones, with some not included. The table shows around 6,000 clones, with approximately 78% occurring only once. Sequenced input: lung tumor tissue. These receptor sequences come from a human donor with non-small cell lung cancer.

This clone came up a few times. CDR3 sequence: CASSIRTGAGYEQYF. The CDR3 DNA reads as TGCGCCAGCAGCATAAGGACAGGGGCGGGGTACGAGCAGTACTTC. The rearrangement joins TRBV5-1 to TRBJ2-7; 9 positions agree with TRBD1. The V gene end was trimmed by 4 bases and the J gene end by 4 bases; junction bases not matched to a gene: 9. This CDR3 region has 15 residues. Germline-derived CDR1 and CDR2 are SGHRS and YFSETQ.

The CDR3 reads CASGSQGASTEAFF. The CDR3 DNA sequence: TGTGCTAGTGGCTCACAGGGGGCGAGCACTGAAGCTTTCTTT. The chain uses TRBV12-5 and TRBJ1-1; TRBD1 matches at 9 bases. CDR3 length: 14 amino acids. Germline trimming cut 6 bases from V and 4 bases from J; bases unmatched to any gene: 6. CDR1 LGHNT and CDR2 FRNRAP come from the germline V gene.

This rearrangement joins TRBV7-2 to TRBJ2-2; no firm D call. Trimming pared 5 bases from V and 6 bases from J, leaving 10 bases between. Looked up from germline, CDR1 is SGHTA and CDR2 is FQGNSA. This CDR3 spans 13 amino acids. CDR3 amino acids: CASSLPGSGELFF. CDR3 DNA sequence: TGTGCCAGCAGCCTGCCCGGGTCCGGGGAGCTGTTTTTT.

V is TRBV5-1 and J is TRBJ2-1; perhaps TRBD2 as D (6 bases). The CDR3 is 17 amino acids. The V end lost 1 base, the J end lost 2 bases, and 16 bases lay between the germline ends. The germline V gene has CDR1 SGHRS and CDR2 YFSETQ. The CDR3 DNA is TGCGCCAGCAGCTTGAACCCACCGGGGGTGGCCTACAATGAGCAGTTCTTC. As protein: CASSLNPPGVAYNEQFF.

Here the CDR3 DNA reads TGTGCCAGCAGTGAAGGCATTGACAGCCTACAAGAGACCCAGTACTTC. Protein sequence: CASSEGIDSLQETQYF. The V and J genes are TRBV25-1 and TRBJ2-5; TRBD1 is a possible D gene (5 bases). CDR3 size: 16 residues. The V end was cut by 2 bases, the J end by 2 bases, with 15 bases between. CDR1 is MGHDK and CDR2 is SYGVNS in the germline V gene. Together with reference TRBV25-1 and TRBJ2-5, the CDR3 gives the full variable domain: EADIYQTPRYLVIGTGKKITLECSQTMGHDKMYWYQQDPGMELHLIHYSYGVNSTEKGDLSSESTVSRIRTEHFPLTLESARPSHTSQYLCASSEGIDSLQETQYFGPGTRLLVL.

V usage is TRBV21-1 and J usage is TRBJ2-7; the tabulated D call, TRBD1, remains unverified against the DNA. TRBV21-1 is a recognized pseudogene. The CDR3 consists of 18 residues. CDR3 DNA: TGTGCCAGCAGCAAACCGCAATTGAGCAGGATTAATTCCTACGAGCAGTACTTC. Translated, it gives CASSKPQLSRINSYEQYF.

The chain combines TRBV2 with TRBJ1-5; 8 nucleotides line up with TRBD1. Losses at the gene ends were 6 bases for V and 5 bases for J; bases not matched to a gene: 6. The CDR3 runs to 14 residues. CDR1 is SNHLY and CDR2 is FYNNEI in the germline V gene. CDR3 in DNA: TGTGCCAGCAGCGGGGACAGGATGGATCAGCCCCAGCATTTT. It specifies CASSGDRMDQPQHF.

V and J are TRBV5-4 and TRBJ1-2; tentative D call: TRBD1 (6 bases). This CDR3 has 13 amino acids. Deletions cut 4 bases from V and 1 base from J, with 8 bases between. Germline V gives CDR1 SGHNT, CDR2 YYREEE (reference sequence). CDR3 protein: CASSGQNNYGYTF. CDR3 DNA: TGTGCCAGCAGCGGACAGAATAACTATGGCTACACCTTC.

This clone has just a few counts. The chain is built from TRBV13 and TRBJ2-7; TRBD2 is a possible D gene (6 bases). The CDR3 length is 15 residues. Looked up from germline, CDR1 is PRHDT and CDR2 is FYEKMQ (reference sequence). Trimming removed 5 bases from V and 1 base from J, with 15 bases in between. The CDR3 is CASSALGRDSYEQYF. CDR3 nucleotides: TGTGCCAGCAGCGCCCTGGGGCGGGATTCCTACGAGCAGTACTTC.

The J gene is TRBJ1-2, the V gene TRBV6-1, with 7 bases matching TRBD1. This CDR3 has 15 residues. From germline, CDR1 is MNHNS and CDR2 SASEGT. V lost 4 bases, J lost 4 bases, and 9 bases stayed unmatched. CDR3 in amino acids: CASSASTGKFYGYTF. The CDR3 DNA is TGTGCCAGCAGTGCCTCGACAGGGAAGTTCTATGGCTACACCTTC.

In this sample, this clone turned up a few times. The chain employs TRBV18 and TRBJ2-5, with TRBD1 identical over 7 bases. J lost 3 bases, V lost 4 bases, and 8 bases had no gene match. The germline V gene encodes CDR1 KGHSH and CDR2 LQKENI. The CDR3 totals 15 residues. CDR3 nucleotide sequence: TGTGCCAGCTCACTATCCGGGACAGCCGAAGAGACCCAGTACTTC. This encodes CASSLSGTAEETQYF.

The J gene is TRBJ2-1, the V gene TRBV10-1; 11 positions match TRBD2. The CDR3 has 15 amino acids. CDR1 and CDR2 (germline): WNHNN, SYGVQD (reference sequence). With 2 bases clipped from V and 7 bases from J, the junction kept 4 bases outside the gene matches. Here the CDR3 DNA reads TGCGCCAGCAGTGAGATGGGACTAGCGGAAAATGAGCAGTTCTTC. This encodes CASSEMGLAENEQFF.

The chain employs TRBV19 and TRBJ1-6; 8 nucleotides align to TRBD1. The CDR3 extends over 16 amino acids. Germline V gene lookup returns CDR1 LNHDA and CDR2 SQIVND (reference sequence). Unmatched junction bases numbered 13, after V lost 5 bases and J lost 10 bases. The CDR3 sequence: CASSFRTGKRDSPLHF. The CDR3 region has the DNA TGTGCCAGTAGTTTCCGGACAGGGAAAAGGGACTCACCCCTCCACTTT.

This rearrangement joins TRBV7-2 to TRBJ1-4; D gene unclear. Trimming took 3 bases from V and 8 from J, leaving 7 bases between them. The CDR3 is 12 amino acids. CDR1 and CDR2 from the germline V gene are SGHTA and FQGNSA. The CDR3: CASSFSGEKLFF. CDR3 nucleotide sequence: TGTGCCAGCAGCTTCTCCGGGGAAAAACTGTTTTTT.

In this sample, this clone turned up a few times. The J gene is TRBJ1-5, the V gene TRBV7-2; D might be TRBD1 (6 bases). The CDR3 totals 14 residues. Germline values: CDR1 SGHTA, CDR2 FQGNSA. Deletions cut 5 bases from V and 7 bases from J, with 15 bases between. The CDR3: CASSVYRGGQPQHF. The DNA of the CDR3 is TGTGCCAGCAGCGTATACCGGGGGGGCCAGCCCCAGCATTTT. Filled out from reference TRBV7-2 and TRBJ1-5, the complete variable domain reads GAGVSQSPSNKVTEKGKDVELRCDPISGHTALYWYRQSLGQGLEFLIYFQGNSAPDKSGLPSDRFSAERTGGSVSTLTIQRTQQEDSAVYLCASSVYRGGQPQHFGDGTRLSIL.

This clone is judged large. The chain uses TRBV4-3 and TRBJ2-7; TRBD2 aligns across 9 bases. CDR3 length: 15 residues. V lost 1 base, J lost 3 bases, and 4 bases stayed unmatched. The V gene's germline CDR1 is LGHNA and CDR2 YSLEER. The CDR3 is CASSQGTSVGYEQYF. The CDR3 nucleotides are TGCGCCAGCAGCCAAGGGACTAGCGTGGGCTACGAGCAGTACTTC.

V gene TRBV5-4 combines with J gene TRBJ2-3; D not resolved. Germline V gene sequence: CDR1 SGHNT, CDR2 YYREEE (reference sequence). With 0 bases removed from V and 4 bases from J, the gap between germline ends came to 9 bases. The CDR3 has 14 residues. The CDR3 spells CASSLDLVPDTQYF. CDR3 sequence (DNA): TGTGCCAGCAGCTTGGATCTAGTGCCAGATACGCAGTATTTT. Using reference TRBV5-4 and TRBJ2-3 for the parts outside the CDR3, the full variable domain is ETGVTQSPTHLIKTRGQQVTLRCSSQSGHNTVSWYQQALGQGPQFIFQYYREEENGRGNFPPRFSGLQFPNYSSELNVNALELDDSALYLCASSLDLVPDTQYFGPGTRLTVL.

The V and J genes are TRBV30 and TRBJ2-3, with D perhaps matching TRBD1 (5 bases). The V end lost 4 bases, the J end lost 4 bases, and 6 bases lay between the germline ends. The CDR3 consists of 11 residues. The germline gives CDR1 GTSNPN, CDR2 SVGIG (reference sequence). In DNA, the CDR3 is TGTGCCTGGACAGGGTCAGATACGCAGTATTTT. Its protein product is CAWTGSDTQYF.

The chain couples TRBV5-1 to TRBJ1-2; TRBD1 matches at 9 bases. Unmatched junction bases numbered 5, after V lost 5 bases and J lost 6 bases. The CDR3 is made up of 13 amino acids. Germline-derived CDR1 and CDR2 are SGHRS and YFSETQ. CDR3 in amino acids: CASSMGTGNGYTF. CDR3 sequence (DNA): TGCGCCAGCAGTATGGGGACAGGGAATGGCTACACCTTC.

This chain links TRBV28 with TRBJ2-5, with TRBD1 matching over 7 bases. Germline V gives CDR1 MDHEN, CDR2 SYDVKM. This CDR3 is built from 15 residues. V trimming: 5 bases; J trimming: 5 bases; junction bases outside the gene matches: 11. The CDR3 here is CASSPLTGNSETQYF. The CDR3 DNA sequence: TGTGCCAGCAGTCCCCTGACAGGGAATTCGGAGACCCAGTACTTC.

The J gene is TRBJ1-2, the V gene TRBV27; 7 bases are a match to TRBD1. The CDR3 totals 14 residues. The germline V gene has CDR1 MNHEY and CDR2 SMNVEV (reference sequence). Unmatched junction bases numbered 7, after V lost 5 bases and J lost 4 bases. The CDR3: CASSLKTGAYGYTF. CDR3 DNA sequence: TGTGCCAGCAGTCTAAAAACAGGGGCCTATGGCTACACCTTC.

J is TRBJ1-1 and V is TRBV28; 7 nucleotides agree with TRBD1. J lost 0 bases, V lost 5 bases, and 9 bases had no gene match. Germline values: CDR1 MDHEN, CDR2 SYDVKM. This CDR3 comprises 16 residues. CDR3 in amino acids: CASSPTTGTMNTEAFF. CDR3 bases: TGTGCCAGCAGTCCCACGACAGGGACCATGAACACTGAAGCTTTCTTT.

The chain has TRBV5-5 and TRBJ1-5, with TRBD1 matching 10 bases. The CDR3 runs 16 residues. The germline V gene has CDR1 SGHKS and CDR2 YYEKEE (reference sequence). The V gene end was trimmed by 3 bases and the J gene end by 3 bases; junction bases not matched to a gene: 6. In nucleotides, the CDR3 is TGTGCCAGCAGCTGGGAGGGACAGGGGATCAATCAGCCCCAGCATTTT. Translation gives CASSWEGQGINQPQHF.

The chain combines TRBV5-1 with TRBJ1-4, with TRBD1 matching 7 bases. The CDR3 loop spans 14 amino acids. CDR1 is SGHRS, CDR2 YFSETQ, per germline. Losses at the gene ends were 4 bases for V and 10 bases for J; bases not matched to a gene: 10. DNA of the CDR3: TGCGCCAGCAGCGAAGGGGGCCGGGGTGGAAAACTGTTTTTT. This sequence encodes CASSEGGRGGKLFF.

J is TRBJ2-7 and V is TRBV9, with 7 nucleotides matching TRBD1. The CDR3 runs to 12 residues. The ends lost 6 bases at V and 5 bases at J; junction bases unmatched: 5. CDR1 SGDLS and CDR2 YYNGEE come from the germline V gene. The CDR3 protein is CASNRGEDEQYF. CDR3 nucleotide sequence: TGTGCCAGCAACAGGGGCGAGGACGAGCAGTACTTC. Filled out from reference TRBV9 and TRBJ2-7, the complete variable domain reads DSGVTQTPKHLITATGQRVTLRCSPRSGDLSVYWYQQSLDQGLQFLIQYYNGEERAKGNILERFSAQQFPDLHSELNLSSLELGDSALYFCASNRGEDEQYFGPGTRLTVT.